These 22 T cell receptor beta chains share one sample of origin, sequenced in a study of T cells after yellow fever vaccination. Via MiXCR, TCRdb re-called the 5' RACE reads, giving one row per CDR3 protein. Of 250,000 to 300,000 distinct CDR3 sequences detected, 8.7% appear once; the ten largest clones hold about 3.5%. Sample: CD4+ T cells sorted from PBMCs, taken 5 days after the yellow fever booster vaccination. Receptor source: a man aged 18 to 35 who received the YFV17D yellow fever vaccine.

The chain employs TRBV6-2 or TRBV6-3 and TRBJ2-5; perhaps TRBD1 as D (5 bases). Trimming pared 2 bases from V and 5 bases from J, leaving 15 bases between. CDR3 length: 15 amino acids. Per germline, CDR1 MNHEY and CDR2 SVGEGT. This CDR3 reads CASSYGIGVLETQYF. The DNA for the CDR3 is TGTGCCAGCAGTTACGGTATAGGGGTGTTGGAGACCCAGTACTTC.

CDR3 loop: CASSLREVAGNTIYF. Here the CDR3 DNA reads TGTGCCAGCAGTTTAAGGGAGGTGGCTGGAAACACCATATATTTT. The chain has TRBV28 and TRBJ1-3; D is unresolved. The CDR3 contains 15 residues. Germline V gene data show CDR1 as MDHEN and CDR2 as SYDVKM. Trimming took 2 bases from V and 2 from J, leaving 10 bases between them.

Only a few counts were recorded for this clonotype. The chain combines TRBV5-4 with TRBJ2-1; D remains unclear. Trimming shortened V by 0 bases and J by 8 bases, and 6 bases separated the two germline ends. The CDR3 has 12 residues. The germline gives CDR1 SGHNT, CDR2 YYREEE (reference sequence). CDR3 sequence: CASSLDGDEQFF. The DNA for the CDR3 is TGTGCCAGCAGCTTGGATGGTGATGAGCAGTTCTTC.

In its sample, this clonotype was seen many times. The chain carries TRBV6-2 or TRBV6-3 and TRBJ1-1; D ambiguous. V lost 8 bases to trimming and J lost 11 bases, with 12 bases between them. This CDR3 has 10 amino acids. Per the germline V gene, CDR1 is MNHEY and CDR2 is SVGEGT. Written as DNA, the CDR3 is TGTGCCAGCGGTTCGACGGCGGCTTTCTTT. As protein: CASGSTAAFF.

The chain has TRBV6-2 or TRBV6-3 and TRBJ1-2; D ambiguous. Trimming cost V 0 bases and J 8 bases, with 10 bases left between them. The CDR3 covers 13 residues. Germline CDR1 is MNHEY and CDR2 is SVGEGT. The chain's CDR3 is CASSYSVADGYTF. The DNA of the CDR3 is TGTGCCAGCAGTTACTCAGTGGCGGACGGCTACACCTTC.

Details on this clonotype: A much larger clone sits a single nucleotide away, making a read error possible. The chain carries TRBV7-6 and TRBJ2-5; no clear D gene. There are 16 residues in the CDR3. The V gene's germline CDR1 is SGHVS and CDR2 FNYEAQ. This chain's CDR3 is CDSSPRPSLIQETQYF. In nucleotides, the CDR3 is TGTGACAGCAGCCCCCGCCCGTCACTCATTCAAGAGACCCAGTACTTC.

This clonotype was picked up a small number of times. This chain uses TRBV10-3 with TRBJ2-3; no firm D call. The germline V gene encodes CDR1 ENHRY and CDR2 SYGVKD. Between the trimmed V and J ends, which lost 7 bases and 1 base, there was a span of 6 bases. This CDR3 has 12 residues. The CDR3 nucleotides are TGTGCCATCACCCAGGGCACAGATACGCAGTATTTT. The encoded protein is CAITQGTDTQYF.

This clonotype was detected a few times. CDR3 bases: TGTGCCAGCAGCTTAGACAGGGGGCGCTTGGACGAGCAGTACTTC. It specifies CASSLDRGRLDEQYF. This sequence joins TRBV11-2 and TRBJ2-7; 8 positions match TRBD1. The J segment lost 5 bases and the V segment lost 0 bases, leaving 6 bases of the junction unmatched. CDR3 size: 15 residues. Germline V gene data show CDR1 as SGHAT and CDR2 as FQNNGV. The full variable domain, with the rest looked up from reference TRBV11-2 and TRBJ2-7, is EAGVAQSPRYKIIEKRQSVAFWCNPISGHATLYWYQQILGQGPKLLIQFQNNGVVDDSQLPKDRFSAERLKGVDSTLKIQPAKLEDSAVYLCASSLDRGRLDEQYFGPGTRLTVT.

At least ten counts were recorded for this clonotype. V gene TRBV20-1 combines with J gene TRBJ1-5; D is uncertain. Trimming took 3 bases from V and 1 from J, leaving 7 bases between them. CDR1 is DFQATT, CDR2 SNEGSKA, per germline (reference sequence). CDR3 size: 13 residues. The CDR3 DNA follows: TGCAGTGCTAGGTCGGGGAGCAATCAGCCCCAGCATTTT. It is translated as CSARSGSNQPQHF.

The CDR3: CSAPTVQNSPLHF. CDR3 DNA sequence: TGCAGTGCCCCGACAGTCCAAAATTCACCCCTCCACTTT. V is TRBV20-1 and J is TRBJ1-6; maybe TRBD1 (5 bases). Germline V gene data show CDR1 as DFQATT and CDR2 as SNEGSKA (reference sequence). This CDR3 is 13 amino acids long. V lost 6 bases, J lost 7 bases, and 13 bases lay in between.

The rearrangement joins TRBV5-1 to TRBJ1-2; the D gene is possibly TRBD1 (5 bases). V lost 0 bases and J lost 2, with 11 bases in between. The CDR3 covers 15 residues. Germline CDR1 and CDR2: SGHRS and YFSETQ. The DNA of the CDR3 is TGCGCCAGCAGCTTGGACGGGACGGAAAACTATGGCTACACCTTC. It encodes CASSLDGTENYGYTF.

CDR3 nucleotides: TGCGCCAGCAGCCAAGTGTACACTTCGAGCTCCTACAATGAGCAGTTCTTC. Translation: CASSQVYTSSSYNEQFF. J is TRBJ2-1 and V is TRBV4-3, with unresolved D. Germline V lookup: CDR1 LGHNA, CDR2 YSLEER. This CDR3 comprises 17 residues. The V gene lost 1 base and the J gene lost 0 bases, with 13 bases spanning the gap.

The sample holds a few counts of this clonotype. The chain uses TRBV5-1 and TRBJ2-2; 8 nucleotides agree with TRBD1. CDR1 is SGHRS and CDR2 is YFSETQ in the germline V gene. There are 16 residues in the CDR3. The trim removed 1 base at V and 6 bases at J, leaving 8 bases unmatched. CDR3 nucleotide sequence: TGCGCCAGCAGCTTGTTTCCCAGGGGGCGCCCCGGGGAGCTGTTTTTT. Its translation is CASSLFPRGRPGELFF.

The chain carries TRBV2 and TRBJ1-4; possibly TRBD1 for D (5 bases). Trimming removed 6 bases at V and 2 bases at J, with 10 bases between. Per the germline V gene, CDR1 is SNHLY and CDR2 is FYNNEI. CDR3 length: 14 amino acids. In DNA form, the CDR3 reads TGTGCCAGCAGGTGGGGGGACACTAATGAAAAACTGTTTTTT. Protein product: CASRWGDTNEKLFF.

The V call is TRBV25-1, the J call TRBJ2-1, with TRBD2 matching 8 bases. There are 17 residues in the CDR3. Trimming cost V 3 bases and J 4 bases; bases outside gene matches: 11. The germline V gene encodes CDR1 MGHDK and CDR2 SYGVNS. The CDR3 DNA reads TGTGCCAGCAGTGAGGCTAAAGCTAGCGGGCCATACAATGAGCAGTTCTTC. Translated, it gives CASSEAKASGPYNEQFF.

This clonotype was counted ten times or more. This rearrangement joins TRBV6-5 to TRBJ2-1; TRBD1 or TRBD2 may be the D gene (6 bases each). V was shortened by 3 bases and J by 11 bases, with 20 bases between the two germline ends. The germline V gene encodes CDR1 MNHEY and CDR2 SVGAGI. This CDR3 spans 15 amino acids. CDR3 region: CASSYGLSGGPQQFF. The CDR3 DNA reads as TGTGCCAGCAGTTATGGTCTTTCTGGGGGGCCTCAGCAGTTCTTC.

The chain is built from TRBV7-6 and TRBJ2-1; a possible D gene is TRBD1 (6 bases). The germline V and J ends were trimmed by 2 bases and 7 bases, with 18 bases remaining between them. The CDR3 contains 16 residues. Germline V gene sequence: CDR1 SGHVS, CDR2 FNYEAQ. The CDR3 DNA is TGTGCCAGCAGCTTATCCCCCGTGGGACAAAAAAATGAGCAGTTCTTC. Its protein product is CASSLSPVGQKNEQFF.

This chain joins TRBV5-4 and TRBJ2-7; D might be TRBD1 or TRBD2, each matching 5 bases. The V and J ends lost 4 bases and 10 bases respectively, with 15 bases between them. This CDR3 region has 12 residues. Germline CDR1 is SGHNT and CDR2 is YYREEE (reference sequence). The CDR3 DNA is TGTGCCAGCAGCCAACCGGGACGTAAACAGTACTTC. Its protein product is CASSQPGRKQYF.

This clonotype was counted between two and nine times. The CDR3 nucleotides read TGTGCCAGCAGTTCCGGGGACTCTGGGGCCAACGTCCTGACTTTC. It specifies CASSSGDSGANVLTF. This chain joins TRBV6-5 and TRBJ2-6, with D perhaps matching TRBD2 (5 bases). Trimming took off 4 bases at V and 0 bases at J, with 7 bases between the two ends. This CDR3 has 15 amino acids. The germline gives CDR1 MNHEY, CDR2 SVGAGI.

The chain couples TRBV10-3 to TRBJ1-6, with D possibly matching TRBD1 (6 bases). Germline loops: CDR1 ENHRY, CDR2 SYGVKD. CDR3 length: 17 residues. The ends were cut back, 0 bases at V and 0 bases at J, with 9 bases in the middle. The CDR3 protein is CAISESQGSSYNSPLHF. The CDR3 DNA follows: TGTGCCATCAGTGAGTCCCAGGGGAGCTCCTATAATTCACCCCTCCACTTT.

The gene calls are TRBV5-4 and TRBJ2-5; the D is unclear. Germline loops: CDR1 SGHNT, CDR2 YYREEE (reference sequence). The CDR3 loop spans 13 amino acids. V dropped 4 bases and J dropped 2 bases, with 9 bases sitting between them. The CDR3 reads CASSPWKQETQYF. Here the CDR3 DNA reads TGTGCCAGCAGCCCATGGAAGCAAGAGACCCAGTACTTC.

This clonotype was counted at least ten times. This sequence joins TRBV7-6 and TRBJ1-6, with unresolved D. Germline V gives CDR1 SGHVS, CDR2 FNYEAQ. CDR3 size: 14 residues. Trimming removed 5 bases at V and 7 bases at J, with 12 bases between. The CDR3 spells CASSHHEANSPLHF. The CDR3 DNA sequence: TGTGCCAGCAGCCACCACGAGGCCAATTCACCCCTCCACTTT.